Listed here are 29 T cell receptor beta chains from one sample, sequenced in a study of blood T cell repertoires in COVID-19. Profiled with immunoSEQ multiplex PCR; TCRdb holds only in-frame clones, not every one. The sample lists about 170,000 clones, approximately 86% occurring once. The sample consisted of peripheral blood. The origin of the receptors is a woman older than 75 with COVID-19, enrolled during active disease.

This clone was counted a few times. This sequence joins TRBV29-1 and TRBJ1-4; D is undetermined. Per the germline V gene, CDR1 is SQVTM and CDR2 is ANQGSEA. Trimming removed 4 bases at V and 5 bases at J, with 8 bases between. The CDR3 spans 12 residues. The CDR3 is CSVASGNEKLFF. The CDR3 DNA is TGCAGCGTTGCTTCAGGCAATGAAAAACTGTTTTTT.

This clone was seen just once. The J gene is TRBJ1-1, the V gene TRBV5-6; 8 bases are shared with TRBD1. The V segment lost 2 bases and the J segment 0 bases; nucleotides outside the gene matches: 3. The CDR3 extends over 15 amino acids. CDR1 is SGHDT, CDR2 YYEEEE, per germline. As DNA, the CDR3 is TGTGCCAGCAGCTTCGTGACAGGGGTGAACACTGAAGCTTTCTTT. The encoded protein is CASSFVTGVNTEAFF.

The V and J genes are TRBV6-6 and TRBJ1-5; D is unclear. There are 14 residues in the CDR3. The V and J ends lost 3 bases and 5 bases respectively, with 11 bases between them. Germline CDR1 and CDR2: MNHNY and SVGAGI (reference sequence). In nucleotides, the CDR3 is TGTGCCAGCAGTTATCTTTCCCGCGATCAGCCCCAGCATTTT. Its translation: CASSYLSRDQPQHF.

This clone was recorded once. In DNA form, the CDR3 reads TGTGCCAGCAGGGTGGGACAGTTGAACACTGAAGCTTTCTTT. It codes for CASRVGQLNTEAFF. The chain employs TRBV7-2 and TRBJ1-1; 7 bases align to TRBD1. V was clipped by 6 bases and J by 0 bases; unmatched bases: 4. Germline values: CDR1 SGHTA, CDR2 FQGNSA. The CDR3 sequence is 14 residues long.

This clone came up once. The rearrangement uses TRBV5-8 and TRBJ1-1; a weak D match, TRBD1 (5 bases). CDR3 length equals 15 residues. Germline V gene data show CDR1 as SGHTS and CDR2 as YDEGEE. The V and J ends lost 7 bases and 0 bases respectively, with 16 bases between them. CDR3 in amino acids: CASLGGGKLNTEAFF. CDR3 bases: TGTGCCAGCCTCGGGGGGGGAAAACTGAACACTGAAGCTTTCTTT.

CDR3 sequence reads: CATSDTGLPEAFF. As DNA, the CDR3 is TGTGCCACCAGTGATACAGGGCTCCCTGAAGCTTTCTTT. The chain is built from TRBV24-1 and TRBJ1-1; the D gene is possibly TRBD1 (6 bases). Germline lookup yields CDR1 KGHDR and CDR2 SFDVKD. The V end was cut by 3 bases, the J end by 6 bases, with 10 bases between. The CDR3 totals 13 residues.

This clone was observed once. The chain employs TRBV28 and TRBJ1-1; TRBD1 agrees at 8 bases. This CDR3 is built from 15 residues. Unmatched junction bases numbered 8, after V lost 4 bases and J lost 4 bases. The germline gives CDR1 MDHEN, CDR2 SYDVKM. The CDR3 loop reads CASSSQGAQSTEAFF. DNA of the CDR3: TGTGCCAGCAGTTCCCAGGGGGCGCAGTCCACTGAAGCTTTCTTT.

The chain uses TRBV6-2 or TRBV6-3 and TRBJ1-4; tentatively, D is TRBD1 (6 bases). This CDR3 is built from 15 residues. V was cut by 4 bases and J by 10 bases, with 19 bases left in between. CDR1 is MNHEY and CDR2 is SVGEGT in the germline V gene. The CDR3, as DNA: TGTGCCAGCAGTTTACAGGGAGCCGGCAGCGGAAAACTGTTTTTT. This translates into CASSLQGAGSGKLFF.

This clone occurred once. V usage is TRBV9 and J usage is TRBJ1-1; D unresolved. The CDR3 extends over 15 amino acids. V was trimmed by 0 bases and J by 2 bases, leaving 11 bases between them. Germline CDR1 is SGDLS and CDR2 is YYNGEE. The CDR3 coding sequence is TGTGCCAGCAGCGTAGACTTGAGGGATAACACTGAAGCTTTCTTT. Protein: CASSVDLRDNTEAFF. Drawing the rest from reference TRBV9 and TRBJ1-1, the complete variable domain is DSGVTQTPKHLITATGQRVTLRCSPRSGDLSVYWYQQSLDQGLQFLIQYYNGEERAKGNILERFSAQQFPDLHSELNLSSLELGDSALYFCASSVDLRDNTEAFFGQGTRLTVV.

This clone was observed a few times. CDR3 sequence: CASSMGLAADTQYF. Written as DNA, the CDR3 is TGTGCCAGCTCGATGGGACTAGCGGCAGATACGCAGTATTTT. The chain employs TRBV18 and TRBJ2-3; TRBD2 matches 11 bases. V gave up 6 bases and J gave up 4 bases; unmatched junction bases: 3. CDR3 length: 14 residues. Germline CDR1 and CDR2: KGHSH and LQKENI. The complete variable domain, with remaining parts taken from reference TRBV18 and TRBJ2-3, reads NAGVMQNPRHLVRRRGQEARLRCSPMKGHSHVYWYRQLPEEGLKFMVYLQKENIIDESGMPKERFSAEFPKEGPSILRIQQVVRGDSAAYFCASSMGLAADTQYFGPGTRLTVL.

This clone was observed a single time. This sample also contains other DNA sequences that code for the same CDR3. This chain joins TRBV12-3 or TRBV12-4 and TRBJ1-1, with a weak D call TRBD1 (5 bases). This CDR3 spans 11 amino acids. Trimming removed 6 bases at V and 5 bases at J, with 7 bases between. The CDR3 here is CASSRGTEAFF. The CDR3 DNA reads as TGTGCCAGCAGCCGGGGGACTGAAGCTTTCTTT.

Notes on this clone: Other DNA sequences within the sample encode an identical CDR3. The chain recombines TRBV27 with TRBJ2-1; D unclear. Deletions cut 2 bases from V and 4 bases from J, with 6 bases between. This CDR3 spans 13 amino acids. CDR1 MNHEY and CDR2 SMNVEV come from the germline V gene (reference sequence). CDR3 bases: TGTGCCAGCAGTTTAGGCAGATACAATGAGCAGTTCTTC. It codes for CASSLGRYNEQFF.

The chain uses TRBV5-6 and TRBJ1-6, with TRBD1 matching 7 bases. The CDR3 length is 14 residues. Looked up from germline, CDR1 is SGHDT and CDR2 is YYEEEE. Unmatched junction bases numbered 5, after V lost 3 bases and J lost 8 bases. As DNA, the CDR3 is TGTGCCAGCAGCTACCGGGACAGAGATTCACCCCTCCACTTT. It specifies CASSYRDRDSPLHF.

The genes are TRBV3-1 (or the pseudogene TRBV3-2) and TRBJ1-1; tentative D call: TRBD1 (6 bases). The CDR3 length is 12 residues. From germline, CDR1 is LGHDT and CDR2 YNNKEL (reference sequence). Trimming pared 9 bases from V and 1 base from J, leaving 9 bases between. As DNA, the CDR3 is TGTGCCAGTGCGACAGGGAACACTGAAGCTTTCTTT. Translation: CASATGNTEAFF.

The chain combines TRBV27 with TRBJ2-3; a weak D match, TRBD2 (5 bases). The germline V and J ends were trimmed by 8 bases and 3 bases, with 9 bases remaining between them. CDR1 and CDR2 from the germline V gene are MNHEY and SMNVEV (reference sequence). CDR3 length: 12 residues. This chain's CDR3 is CASAGGTDTQYF. CDR3 coding DNA: TGTGCCAGCGCCGGAGGTACAGATACGCAGTATTTT.

In its sample, this clone was seen a few times. Distinct nucleotide sequences in the sample also encode this CDR3. The chain uses TRBV29-1 and TRBJ2-3, with 10 positions matching TRBD2. Trimming at V came to 7 bases and at J to 2 bases, leaving 6 bases not matched to a gene. Germline CDR1 reads SQVTM; CDR2 reads ANQGSEA. The CDR3 runs to 14 residues. This chain's CDR3 is CSAPAGGPTDTQYF. The CDR3 DNA reads TGCAGCGCCCCAGCGGGAGGGCCCACAGATACGCAGTATTTT.

V gene TRBV12-3 or TRBV12-4 combines with J gene TRBJ1-2; no clear D gene. The CDR3 is 12 residues long. Trimming cost V 3 bases and J 7 bases, with 9 bases left between them. The chain's CDR3 is CASSFPGSGYTF. DNA for the CDR3: TGTGCCAGCAGTTTTCCAGGCTCTGGCTACACCTTC.

The chain joins TRBV29-1 to TRBJ2-7; TRBD2 matches at 13 bases. The germline CDR1 and CDR2 sequences are SQVTM and ANQGSEA. V was clipped by 1 base and J by 4 bases; unmatched bases: 4. CDR3 length: 15 amino acids. CDR3 sequence: CSVEGTSGSKYEQYF. The DNA of the CDR3 is TGCAGCGTTGAAGGGACTAGCGGGAGTAAATACGAGCAGTACTTC.

In nucleotides, the CDR3 is TGTGCCAGCAGTGCCACGGAGAGGGATACGCAGTATTTT. Residues: CASSATERDTQYF. This rearrangement joins TRBV27 to TRBJ2-3, with D hard to call. The ends were cut back, 5 bases at V and 6 bases at J, with 12 bases in the middle. Germline V gene sequence: CDR1 MNHEY, CDR2 SMNVEV (reference sequence). The CDR3 length is 13 residues.

This CDR3 is CASSLRDRDEKLFF. The CDR3 DNA reads as TGTGCCAGCAGCTTGCGGGACAGGGATGAAAAACTGTTTTTT. V gene TRBV5-4 combines with J gene TRBJ1-4, with 9 nucleotides matching TRBD1. Trimming at V came to 1 base and at J to 6 bases, leaving 1 base not matched to a gene. Germline assignment: CDR1 SGHNT and CDR2 YYREEE (reference sequence). The CDR3 runs to 14 residues.

The V and J genes are TRBV4-2 and TRBJ2-3; D perhaps matches TRBD2 (6 bases). CDR1 and CDR2 from the germline V gene are LGHNA and YNFKEQ. The CDR3 spans 14 residues. The V and J ends lost 3 bases and 6 bases respectively, with 13 bases between them. The CDR3 nucleotides are TGTGCCAGCAGCCAGGCCCGGGACTTCGATACGCAGTATTTT. Amino acid sequence: CASSQARDFDTQYF.

As regards this clone: The same CDR3 also results from other DNA sequences found in this sample. The CDR3 loop reads CASSLGLAGEQFF. DNA of the CDR3: TGTGCCAGCAGCTTAGGATTAGCCGGGGAGCAGTTCTTC. The genes are TRBV7-2 and TRBJ2-1, with D hard to call. V lost 1 base to trimming and J lost 10 bases, with 11 bases between them. This CDR3 has 13 residues. Germline loops: CDR1 SGHTA, CDR2 FQGNSA.

The genes are TRBV15 and TRBJ2-1, with D possibly TRBD2 on 6 matching bases. This CDR3 is 17 amino acids long. Per the germline V gene, CDR1 is LNHNV and CDR2 is YYDKDF (reference sequence). V was pared by 6 bases and J by 0 bases, with 18 bases between. The CDR3 nucleotides are TGTGCCACCAGTATGAAGCCGTGGACTACCTCCTACAATGAGCAGTTCTTC. Translated, it gives CATSMKPWTTSYNEQFF.

The chain couples TRBV6-2 or TRBV6-3 to TRBJ2-3, with TRBD2 identical over 14 bases. J was trimmed by 6 bases and V by 5 bases; bases with no gene match: 7. CDR3 length equals 16 residues. CDR1 and CDR2 (germline): MNHEY, SVGEGT. CDR3 residues: CASSRRLAGGGDTQYF. CDR3 nucleotides: TGTGCCAGCAGTAGGCGACTAGCGGGAGGGGGTGATACGCAGTATTTT.

The chain uses TRBV19 and TRBJ2-2; 11 positions match TRBD1. The CDR3 length is 15 residues. Unmatched junction bases numbered 7, after V lost 7 bases and J lost 6 bases. Germline CDR1 and CDR2: LNHDA and SQIVND (reference sequence). The CDR3 protein is CASKSGTGGSGELFF. Here the CDR3 DNA reads TGTGCCAGTAAATCCGGGACAGGGGGGTCCGGGGAGCTGTTTTTT.

The chain employs TRBV5-1 and TRBJ1-6; maybe TRBD1 (6 bases). This CDR3 region has 15 residues. Germline values: CDR1 SGHRS, CDR2 YFSETQ. Trimming left V 4 bases short and J 3 bases short, with 11 bases between. CDR3 sequence: CASSTDSLYNSPLHF. CDR3 coding DNA: TGCGCCAGCAGCACGGACAGTCTCTATAATTCACCCCTCCACTTT.

The chain links TRBV7-2 to TRBJ2-2; 8 bases fit TRBD2. Germline CDR1 reads SGHTA; CDR2 reads FQGNSA. The CDR3 totals 13 residues. V dropped 5 bases and J dropped 7; count of bases not matched to a gene: 3. The CDR3 DNA reads TGTGCCAGCAGCCCGGGACTAGTCGGGGAGCTGTTTTTT. It encodes CASSPGLVGELFF. Complete variable domain (other parts from reference TRBV7-2 and TRBJ2-2): GAGVSQSPSNKVTEKGKDVELRCDPISGHTALYWYRQSLGQGLEFLIYFQGNSAPDKSGLPSDRFSAERTGGSVSTLTIQRTQQEDSAVYLCASSPGLVGELFFGEGSRLTVL.

This chain links TRBV28 with TRBJ2-2; 8 nucleotides align to TRBD1. V lost 6 bases, J lost 2 bases, and 11 bases stayed unmatched. CDR3 length: 17 amino acids. The germline V gene encodes CDR1 MDHEN and CDR2 SYDVKM. CDR3 amino acids: CASRFTIGQGNTGELFF. The CDR3 coding sequence is TGTGCCAGCAGGTTCACAATTGGACAGGGAAACACCGGGGAGCTGTTTTTT.

In its sample, this clone was seen a few times. The chain carries TRBV4-2 and TRBJ2-7, with 8 bases that match TRBD2. Germline CDR1 reads LGHNA; CDR2 reads YNFKEQ. After removal of 0 bases from V and 2 bases from J, the junction contained 6 bases not matched to a gene. This CDR3 is 16 amino acids long. CDR3 DNA: TGTGCCAGCAGCCAAGAGGCGGGAGGACTCACCTACGAGCAGTACTTC. Translation gives CASSQEAGGLTYEQYF.